The clone carrying this TCR beta chain was observed many times. Its antigen remains unknown. The germline V gene has CDR1 MNHEY and CDR2 SVGEGT. Trimming cost V 2 bases and J 7 bases; bases outside gene matches: 2. The CDR3 is 14 residues long. The data were taken from a study of T-cell reconstitution after alpha-beta-depleted transplantation in children. Findings of the study overall: Two months or so post-transplant, alpha-beta T cells reportedly derived from several hundred expanded graft clones. Recipient T cells and thymic progenitors that survived gave rise to the high TCRbeta diversity observed at day 60 in some patients.

During its preparation, the TCRbeta library received unique molecular identifiers. Via MiXCR, TCRdb re-called the PCR reads, giving one row per CDR3 protein. The sample carries 15,000 or so distinct CDR3 sequences, about 5% recorded once. This specimen consisted of PBMCs, obtained before TCRalphabeta/CD19-depleted stem cell transplant. This sequence originates from a boy under 18 with acute lymphoblastic leukemia, due to receive a stem cell transplant. The chain joins TRBV6-2 or TRBV6-3 to TRBJ1-4; 9 bases match TRBD1. The CDR3 region has the DNA TGTGCCAGCAGTTACGGGACAGGGTTTGAAAAACTGTTTTTT. Protein: CASSYGTGFEKLFF.